These 31 T cell receptor beta chains share one sample of origin, sequenced in a study of shared clonotypes between healthy human individuals. Naive CD8 cells, CD45RO-negative and positively selected for CCR7, excluded terminally differentiated effector memory CD45RA+ cells. This table comes from immunoSEQ multiplex PCR, and its TCRdb copy is limited to in-frame clones, with some not included. The sample consists of roughly 2 million clones, 85% to 95% of them appearing once. The specimen was naive CD8+ T cells sorted from blood. The receptors were gathered from a man in his late teens or twenties in good health.

The chain couples TRBV5-4 to TRBJ1-1; 9 bases match TRBD1. Germline V lookup: CDR1 SGHNT, CDR2 YYREEE (reference sequence). J lost 6 bases, V lost 2 bases, and 5 bases had no gene match. The CDR3 extends over 14 amino acids. The CDR3 here is CASSFGTGWAEAFF. For the CDR3, the DNA is TGTGCCAGCAGCTTTGGGACAGGGTGGGCTGAAGCTTTCTTT.

This rearrangement joins TRBV10-2 to TRBJ1-2; D possibly corresponds to TRBD1 (6 bases). Germline V gene lookup returns CDR1 WSHSY and CDR2 SAAADI. V dropped 7 bases and J dropped 8 bases, with 17 bases sitting between them. This CDR3 is built from 13 residues. CDR3 residues: CASNEQGRGGYTF. CDR3 coding DNA: TGCGCCAGCAACGAACAGGGTAGAGGGGGCTACACCTTC.

This chain uses TRBV27 with TRBJ2-2, with D perhaps being TRBD1 or TRBD2 (7 bases each). Germline V gene lookup returns CDR1 MNHEY and CDR2 SMNVEV (reference sequence). The CDR3 runs 16 residues. V lost 6 bases and J 5 bases, leaving 19 bases between the germline ends. CDR3 protein: CASSISRQGGTGELFF. The CDR3 DNA sequence: TGTGCCAGCAGCATAAGCCGACAGGGAGGGACCGGGGAGCTGTTTTTT.

The chain links TRBV2 to TRBJ1-5; perhaps TRBD1 as D (6 bases). Germline lookup yields CDR1 SNHLY and CDR2 FYNNEI. With 4 bases removed from V and 3 bases from J, the gap between germline ends came to 13 bases. This CDR3 region has 15 residues. The CDR3 nucleotides are TGTGCCAGCAGTGGGGCAGGGGATCTCAATCAGCCCCAGCATTTT. Translated: CASSGAGDLNQPQHF.

As concerns this clone: One end of the junction is discordant with germline, which a read error may explain. The chain combines TRBV5-5 with TRBJ1-5, with unresolved D. This CDR3 has 13 amino acids. Per the germline V gene, CDR1 is SGHKS and CDR2 is YYEKEE (reference sequence). In DNA form, the CDR3 reads TGTGCCAGCAGTTTGGACGTTCAATGGCCCCAGCATTTT. This codes for CASSLDVQWPQHF.

The chain has TRBV7-9 and TRBJ2-1; D is possibly TRBD1 or TRBD2 (6 bases each). V was trimmed by 5 bases and J by 8 bases, leaving 19 bases between them. The CDR3 runs to 15 residues. Germline lookup yields CDR1 SEHNR and CDR2 FQNEAQ (reference sequence). The DNA for the CDR3 is TGTGCCAGCAGCCTCCATGGGGGGCGCGTCGATGAGCAGTTCTTC. Translating it yields CASSLHGGRVDEQFF.

This chain connects TRBV30 to TRBJ1-1, with 8 bases matching TRBD1. CDR3 length: 15 residues. Germline lookup yields CDR1 GTSNPN and CDR2 SVGIG (reference sequence). Trimming at V came to 4 bases and at J to 1 base, leaving 8 bases not matched to a gene. Written as DNA, the CDR3 is TGTGCCTGGACAGGGGGCGTTTGGCCGAACACTGAAGCTTTCTTT. This encodes CAWTGGVWPNTEAFF.

The J gene is TRBJ2-7, the V gene TRBV27; possibly TRBD2 for D (6 bases). CDR3 length: 15 residues. The germline V and J ends were trimmed by 5 bases and 2 bases, with 16 bases remaining between them. Germline values: CDR1 MNHEY, CDR2 SMNVEV (reference sequence). This CDR3 is CASSPRGGNTYEQYF. CDR3 sequence (DNA): TGTGCCAGCAGTCCAAGGGGCGGGAACACCTACGAGCAGTACTTC.

The chain uses TRBV25-1 and TRBJ2-1, with D tentatively TRBD1 or TRBD2 (6 bases each). Looked up from germline, CDR1 is MGHDK and CDR2 is SYGVNS. This CDR3 comprises 11 residues. V dropped 8 bases and J dropped 10 bases, with 12 bases sitting between them. The CDR3 region is CASGAGGEQFF. DNA of the CDR3: TGTGCCAGCGGGGCCGGGGGCGAGCAGTTCTTC.

Comment on this clone: Other DNA variants within this sample encode the same CDR3. The rearrangement links TRBV7-9 to TRBJ1-4; D remains ambiguous. The V and J ends lost 4 bases and 8 bases respectively, with 8 bases between them. CDR3 length: 12 residues. Germline V gives CDR1 SEHNR, CDR2 FQNEAQ (reference sequence). The CDR3 loop reads CASSSPQEKLFF. The CDR3 bases are TGTGCCAGCAGCTCACCTCAGGAAAAACTGTTTTTT.

The genes are TRBV11-3 and TRBJ2-3, with a weak D call TRBD2 (5 bases). V gave up 5 bases and J gave up 6 bases, with 21 bases separating them. The germline V gene encodes CDR1 SGHNT and CDR2 YENEEA. The CDR3 runs 16 residues. CDR3 sequence reads: CASSKEGRTGLDTQYF. Written as DNA, the CDR3 is TGTGCCAGCAGCAAAGAGGGCCGCACGGGGTTGGATACGCAGTATTTT.

This CDR3 is CASGLKGGTDTQYF. The CDR3 DNA reads TGTGCTAGTGGACTGAAGGGGGGCACAGATACGCAGTATTTT. V usage is TRBV12-5 and J usage is TRBJ2-3, with a tentative D call TRBD1 (6 bases). The CDR3 loop spans 14 amino acids. V gave up 6 bases and J gave up 1 base, with 11 bases separating them. The germline V gene encodes CDR1 LGHNT and CDR2 FRNRAP.

The rearrangement links TRBV2 to TRBJ2-2; D gene uncertain. The CDR3 has 18 residues. With 2 bases removed from V and 0 bases from J, the gap between germline ends came to 16 bases. The germline gives CDR1 SNHLY, CDR2 FYNNEI. The CDR3 sequence is CASSESDGTTTNTGELFF. CDR3 bases: TGTGCCAGCAGTGAATCTGACGGCACCACCACGAACACCGGGGAGCTGTTTTTT.

The chain uses TRBV29-1 and TRBJ2-1; 7 bases are shared with TRBD2. The germline CDR1 and CDR2 sequences are SQVTM and ANQGSEA. This CDR3 comprises 15 residues. V shed 3 bases, J shed 1 base, and the junction held 6 bases outside the gene matches. DNA for the CDR3: TGCAGCGTTGATACGCGGGGGTCGTCCTACAATGAGCAGTTCTTC. Encoded protein: CSVDTRGSSYNEQFF.

CDR3 in amino acids: CASSDWEDRGNTEAFF. The CDR3 DNA is TGCGCCAGCAGTGATTGGGAGGACAGGGGGAACACTGAAGCTTTCTTT. This chain links TRBV10-2 with TRBJ1-1; 9 bases line up with TRBD1. Germline-derived CDR1 and CDR2 are WSHSY and SAAADI. The junction had 6 bases not matched to a gene; V was cut back by 3 bases and J by 1 base. The CDR3 covers 16 residues.

The V call is TRBV27, the J call TRBJ1-2, with TRBD1 identical over 9 bases. The CDR3 runs to 15 residues. Germline assignment: CDR1 MNHEY and CDR2 SMNVEV (reference sequence). The V gene end was trimmed by 2 bases and the J gene end by 4 bases; junction bases not matched to a gene: 5. The CDR3 DNA reads TGTGCCAGCAGTTTAATTACAGGGGGCTTCTATGGCTACACCTTC. It specifies CASSLITGGFYGYTF.

The chain is built from TRBV4-3 and TRBJ2-7; 11 positions agree with TRBD2. Per the germline V gene, CDR1 is LGHNA and CDR2 is YSLEER. The CDR3 length is 15 residues. The trim removed 2 bases at V and 2 bases at J, leaving 2 bases unmatched. CDR3 sequence: CASSQSTSGAYEQYF. The DNA for the CDR3 is TGCGCCAGCAGCCAATCGACTAGCGGGGCCTACGAGCAGTACTTC.

The chain carries TRBV5-6 and TRBJ1-5; D is undetermined. Trimming took off 0 bases at V and 3 bases at J, with 7 bases between the two ends. Per the germline V gene, CDR1 is SGHDT and CDR2 is YYEEEE. The CDR3 runs to 14 residues. The CDR3 is CASSLEQYNQPQHF. In DNA, the CDR3 is TGTGCCAGCAGCTTGGAACAGTACAATCAGCCCCAGCATTTT.

The genes are TRBV6-5 and TRBJ2-1, with TRBD2 matching over 8 bases. V dropped 6 bases and J dropped 4; count of bases not matched to a gene: 8. This CDR3 spans 15 amino acids. The germline CDR1 and CDR2 sequences are MNHEY and SVGAGI. Here the CDR3 DNA reads TGTGCCAGCAGACCACTAGCGGAGGGATACAATGAGCAGTTCTTC. It codes for CASRPLAEGYNEQFF.

CDR3 in DNA: TGCGCCAGCAGTGATCGTGGACAGGGACTAGCGGGAGATTGGGAGACCCAGTACTTC. Protein: CASSDRGQGLAGDWETQYF. V usage is TRBV10-2 and J usage is TRBJ2-5; 14 bases map to TRBD2. The J segment lost 5 bases and the V segment lost 3 bases, leaving 14 bases of the junction unmatched. The CDR3 has 19 residues. Germline assignment: CDR1 WSHSY and CDR2 SAAADI.

This clone was counted a single time. The chain has TRBV9 and TRBJ2-5; 9 nucleotides align to TRBD1. V dropped 3 bases and J dropped 3; count of bases not matched to a gene: 9. The CDR3 contains 16 residues. CDR1 and CDR2 (germline): SGDLS, YYNGEE. This CDR3 is CASSANLRDREETQYF. The CDR3 DNA reads TGTGCCAGCAGCGCGAACCTCCGGGACAGGGAAGAGACCCAGTACTTC.

The chain is built from TRBV7-8 and TRBJ1-5, with 7 bases fitting TRBD1. The CDR3 has 18 residues. The germline gives CDR1 SGHVS, CDR2 FQNEAQ. V was pared by 0 bases and J by 0 bases, with 8 bases of the junction left unmatched. The CDR3 loop is CASSLAGQVFYSNQPQHF. The CDR3 DNA reads TGTGCCAGCAGCTTAGCTGGACAGGTTTTTTATAGCAATCAGCCCCAGCATTTT. The full variable domain, completed using reference TRBV7-8 and TRBJ1-5, is GAGVSQSPRYKVAKRGQDVALRCDPISGHVSLFWYQQALGQGPEFLTYFQNEAQLDKSGLPSDRFFAERPEGSVSTLKIQRTQQEDSAVYLCASSLAGQVFYSNQPQHFGDGTRLSIL.

The chain carries TRBV6-1 and TRBJ1-2; D uncertain. Germline CDR1 is MNHNS and CDR2 is SASEGT. CDR3 size: 12 residues. V lost 4 bases and J 8 bases, leaving 11 bases between the germline ends. In DNA form, the CDR3 reads TGTGCCAGCAGTGTCCTATATAACGGCTACACCTTC. Translation gives CASSVLYNGYTF.

The chain is built from TRBV5-1 and TRBJ1-1; D not resolved. Germline values: CDR1 SGHRS, CDR2 YFSETQ. The length of the CDR3 is 14 residues. The germline V and J ends were trimmed by 2 bases and 11 bases, with 19 bases remaining between them. For the CDR3, the DNA is TGCGCCAGCAGCTTAGGAATTTCAAGGCCGAGGGCTTTCTTT. Its translation: CASSLGISRPRAFF.

The V call is TRBV6-1, the J call TRBJ2-3, with a tentative D call TRBD2 (5 bases). Germline lookup yields CDR1 MNHNS and CDR2 SASEGT. There are 14 residues in the CDR3. The germline V and J ends were trimmed by 7 bases and 1 base, with 12 bases remaining between them. In nucleotides, the CDR3 is TGTGCCAGCATCCCCGGGATGGGCACAGATACGCAGTATTTT. Protein product: CASIPGMGTDTQYF.

V gene TRBV7-2 combines with J gene TRBJ2-2; 9 nucleotides align to TRBD2. The CDR3 loop spans 17 amino acids. The trim removed 0 bases at V and 3 bases at J, leaving 5 bases unmatched. CDR1 and CDR2 from the germline V gene are SGHTA and FQGNSA. The CDR3 sequence: CASSLASGRMDTGELFF. CDR3 DNA sequence: TGTGCCAGCAGCTTAGCTAGCGGGAGAATGGACACCGGGGAGCTGTTTTTT.

This chain connects TRBV6-5 to TRBJ2-7, with TRBD2 matching 11 bases. V dropped 6 bases and J dropped 4; count of bases not matched to a gene: 5. CDR3 size: 14 residues. Germline V gives CDR1 MNHEY, CDR2 SVGAGI. The CDR3 nucleotides read TGTGCCAGCAGCACGACTAGCGGGACGTACGAGCAGTACTTC. This gives the protein CASSTTSGTYEQYF.

The rearrangement links TRBV11-3 to TRBJ2-7, with D tentatively TRBD1 (6 bases). Trimming cost V 0 bases and J 3 bases, with 6 bases left between them. Germline CDR1 is SGHNT and CDR2 is YENEEA. This CDR3 is built from 13 residues. The CDR3 loop reads CASSLEQGYEQYF. Here the CDR3 DNA reads TGTGCCAGCAGCTTAGAACAGGGCTACGAGCAGTACTTC.

Concerning this clone itself: The sample carries other DNA sequences with the same CDR3. The chain carries TRBV11-2 and TRBJ2-7, with D perhaps TRBD1 or TRBD2 (5 bases each). Looked up from germline, CDR1 is SGHAT and CDR2 is FQNNGV. The germline V and J ends were trimmed by 3 bases and 4 bases, with 10 bases remaining between them. CDR3 length equals 13 residues. As DNA, the CDR3 is TGTGCCAGCAGCTTGGGGACCCCTTACGAGCAGTACTTC. It encodes CASSLGTPYEQYF. The whole variable domain, remainder taken from reference TRBV11-2 and TRBJ2-7, is EAGVAQSPRYKIIEKRQSVAFWCNPISGHATLYWYQQILGQGPKLLIQFQNNGVVDDSQLPKDRFSAERLKGVDSTLKIQPAKLEDSAVYLCASSLGTPYEQYFGPGTRLTVT.

The chain recombines TRBV4-1 with TRBJ2-7, with D possibly TRBD1 on 7 matching bases. This CDR3 contains 15 residues. CDR1 is MGHRA and CDR2 is YSYEKL in the germline V gene. Trimming pared 3 bases from V and 3 bases from J, leaving 15 bases between. In DNA form, the CDR3 reads TGCGCCAGCAGCCAGGAGGGGGCAGGGGACTACGAGCAGTACTTC. Translating gives CASSQEGAGDYEQYF.

To note about this clone: Other nucleotide sequences from this sample produce the same CDR3. The rearrangement joins TRBV2 to TRBJ1-5; TRBD1 matches 9 bases. Germline CDR1 SNHLY, CDR2 FYNNEI. The junction had 6 bases not matched to a gene; V was cut back by 5 bases and J by 7 bases. This CDR3 spans 14 amino acids. The CDR3 reads CASSPGQGLQPQHF. CDR3 coding DNA: TGTGCCAGCAGTCCGGGACAGGGCTTGCAGCCCCAGCATTTT.